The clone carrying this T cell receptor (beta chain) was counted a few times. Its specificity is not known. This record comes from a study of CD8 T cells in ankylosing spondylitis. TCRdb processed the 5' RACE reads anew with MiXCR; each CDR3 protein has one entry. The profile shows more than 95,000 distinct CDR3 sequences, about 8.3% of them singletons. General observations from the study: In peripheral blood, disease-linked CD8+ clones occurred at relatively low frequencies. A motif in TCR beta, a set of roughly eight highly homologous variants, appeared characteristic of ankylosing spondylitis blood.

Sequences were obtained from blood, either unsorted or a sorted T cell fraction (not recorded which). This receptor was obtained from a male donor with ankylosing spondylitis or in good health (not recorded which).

As DNA, the CDR3 is TGTGCTAGCGCCGACAGGGCGAACACTGAAGCTTTCTTT. It is translated as CASADRANTEAFF. The V call is TRBV12-5, the J call TRBJ1-1; 7 nucleotides agree with TRBD1. The V and J ends lost 9 bases and 1 base, in that order; junction bases with no gene match: 5. CDR1 is LGHNT and CDR2 is FRNRAP in the germline V gene. The length of the CDR3 is 13 residues.